Listed below are T cell receptor beta chains from one sample, sequenced in a study of T cell responses to AZD1222 COVID-19 vaccine. Measured with immunoSEQ multiplex PCR; TCRdb has only the in-frame clones, and not every one. This sample has around 70,000 clones, with around nine tenths found just once. The material was peripheral blood, obtained 28 days after the second AZD1222 dose. Every receptor here comes from an adult who received the AZD1222 COVID-19 vaccine. Each CDR3 is given without its conserved first and last residue. A D gene is named only where the DNA matches it firmly.

d_gene	v_gene	j_gene	CDR3aa
-	TRBV19	TRBJ2-3	ASRQRDGSTDTQY
-	TRBV7-9	TRBJ1-1	ASSLTGKDTEAF
-	TRBV5-1	TRBJ2-7	ASREASSYEQY
-	TRBV12-3/TRBV12-4	TRBJ1-1	ASSLGNEAF
-	TRBV5-5	TRBJ1-1	ASSLNRGEAF
TRBD1	TRBV10-3	TRBJ1-2	AISEIPQGAYGYT
-	TRBV6-5	TRBJ1-1	ASRLDLNTEAF
-	TRBV19	TRBJ1-2	ASSQNRVEYGYT
TRBD2	TRBV20-1	TRBJ2-7	SASRAGDSYEQY
-	TRBV12-3/TRBV12-4	TRBJ1-4	ASSGQTLEKLF
-	TRBV5-1	TRBJ1-5	ASSLADPSNQPQH
-	TRBV3-1/TRBV3-2	TRBJ2-2	ASSHSGELF
TRBD2	TRBV4-1	TRBJ2-1	ASSTPASGAYNEQF
TRBD2	TRBV11-3	TRBJ2-1	ASSLNGQRGYEQF
-	TRBV2	TRBJ1-2	ASSGGSLYGYT
TRBD2	TRBV19	TRBJ2-1	ASSWTSGHNEQF
TRBD2	TRBV19	TRBJ2-7	ASSIQAGGRYEQY
-	TRBV18	TRBJ1-5	ASPSRTGFPGNQPQH
-	TRBV7-9	TRBJ2-3	ASIQGLAVDTQY
-	TRBV11-2	TRBJ2-7	ASSPIRGGAEQY
TRBD1	TRBV19	TRBJ2-7	ASSPVARDRVQRRTYEQY
-	TRBV27	TRBJ2-1	ASSLSGNTYNEQF
-	TRBV18	TRBJ1-1	ASSPLRDGTEAF
TRBD2	TRBV19	TRBJ2-5	ASSNLAGETQY
TRBD1	TRBV3-1/TRBV3-2	TRBJ2-1	ASSFAGTGSSYNEQF
-	TRBV27	TRBJ1-1	ASSYRTPTEAF
TRBD2	TRBV6-5	TRBJ2-1	ASSRAGGPGQF
-	TRBV5-8	TRBJ1-5	ASSLDGRVGQPQH
-	TRBV5-6	TRBJ1-5	ASSFVGGNQPQH
TRBD1	TRBV7-7	TRBJ2-2	ASSLEVGTGVITGELF